This TCR beta chain is from a study of control samples from healthy donors and cancer patients. Per germline, CDR1 MDHEN and CDR2 SYDVKM. The length of the CDR3 is 15 residues. V lost 2 bases and J lost 0, with 7 bases in between. Produced via immunoSEQ multiplex PCR; TCRdb's table is partial and in-frame only. The sample records over 150,000 clones, 96% being singletons. Sample: blood. This sequence joins TRBV28 and TRBJ1-4; D is unclear. The TCR comes from a woman aged 25 to 39 in good health. The CDR3 loop is CASSLIGATNEKLFF. CDR3 sequence (DNA): TGTGCCAGCAGTTTAATCGGAGCAACTAATGAAAAACTGTTTTTT.